Sequencing of this T cell receptor (beta chain) was carried out in a study of cytotoxic CD8 clonotypes in ibrutinib-treated CLL. V lost 0 bases to trimming and J lost 3 bases, with 12 bases between them. Germline V gene lookup returns CDR1 SGDLS and CDR2 YYNGEE. This CDR3 is 16 amino acids long. Clones were sequenced by immunoSEQ multiplex PCR, and TCRdb holds only the in-frame ones, with some missing. This sample has about 92,000 clones, with roughly 80% found just once. This clone showed up just once. This sequence originates from a human donor with chronic lymphocytic leukemia. The rearrangement uses TRBV9 and TRBJ1-4, with a possible D match to TRBD1 (5 bases). The sample in question was PBMCs, obtained after 24 months of ibrutinib treatment. The CDR3 reads CASSVDGTPANEKLFF. CDR3 DNA sequence: TGTGCCAGCAGCGTAGATGGGACCCCGGCTAATGAAAAACTGTTTTTT. The variable domain in full, with the rest retrieved from reference TRBV9 and TRBJ1-4, is DSGVTQTPKHLITATGQRVTLRCSPRSGDLSVYWYQQSLDQGLQFLIQYYNGEERAKGNILERFSAQQFPDLHSELNLSSLELGDSALYFCASSVDGTPANEKLFFGSGTQLSVL.